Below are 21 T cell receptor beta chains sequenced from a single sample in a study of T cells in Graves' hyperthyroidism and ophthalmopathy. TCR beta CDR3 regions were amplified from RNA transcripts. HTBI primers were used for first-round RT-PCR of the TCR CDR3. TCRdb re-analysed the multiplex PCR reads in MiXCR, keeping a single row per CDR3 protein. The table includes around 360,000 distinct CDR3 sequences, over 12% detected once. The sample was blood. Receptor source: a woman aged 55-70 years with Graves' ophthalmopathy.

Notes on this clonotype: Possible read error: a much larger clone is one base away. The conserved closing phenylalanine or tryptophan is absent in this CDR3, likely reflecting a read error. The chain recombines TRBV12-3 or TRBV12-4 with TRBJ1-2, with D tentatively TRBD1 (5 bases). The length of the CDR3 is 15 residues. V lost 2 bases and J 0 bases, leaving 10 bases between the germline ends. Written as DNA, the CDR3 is TGTGCCAGCAGTTTACGACAGTCCCCTAACTATGGCTACACCTTA. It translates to CASSLRQSPNYGYTL.

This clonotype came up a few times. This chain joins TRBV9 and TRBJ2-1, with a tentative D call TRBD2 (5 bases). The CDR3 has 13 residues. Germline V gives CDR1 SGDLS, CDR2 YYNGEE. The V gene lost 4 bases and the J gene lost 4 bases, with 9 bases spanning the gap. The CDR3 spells CASSSRGYNEQFF. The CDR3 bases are TGTGCCAGCAGCAGCCGAGGGTACAATGAGCAGTTCTTC.

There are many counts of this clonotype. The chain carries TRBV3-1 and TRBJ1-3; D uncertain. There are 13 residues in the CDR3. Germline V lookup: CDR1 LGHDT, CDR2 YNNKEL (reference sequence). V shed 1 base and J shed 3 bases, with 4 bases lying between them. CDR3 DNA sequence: TGTGCCAGCAGCCAAGGTCTTGGAAACACCATATATTTT. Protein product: CASSQGLGNTIYF. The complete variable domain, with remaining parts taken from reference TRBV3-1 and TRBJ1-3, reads DTAVSQTPKYLVTQMGNDKSIKCEQNLGHDTMYWYKQDSKKFLKIMFSYNNKELIINETVPNRFSPKSPDKAHLNLHINSLELGDSAVYFCASSQGLGNTIYFGEGSWLTVV.

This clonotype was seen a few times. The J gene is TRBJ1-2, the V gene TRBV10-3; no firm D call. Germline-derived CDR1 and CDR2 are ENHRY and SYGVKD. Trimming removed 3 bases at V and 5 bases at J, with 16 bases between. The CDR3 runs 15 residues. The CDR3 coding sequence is TGTGCCATCAGTGATGCGGGTGAAGATAAATATGGCTACACCTTC. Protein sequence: CAISDAGEDKYGYTF.

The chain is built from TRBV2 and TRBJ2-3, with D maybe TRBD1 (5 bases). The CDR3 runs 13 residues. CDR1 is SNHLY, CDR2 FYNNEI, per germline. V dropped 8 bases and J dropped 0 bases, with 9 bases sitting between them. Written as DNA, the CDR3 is TGTGCCAGCGCCGACAGAAGCACAGATACGCAGTATTTT. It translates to CASADRSTDTQYF.

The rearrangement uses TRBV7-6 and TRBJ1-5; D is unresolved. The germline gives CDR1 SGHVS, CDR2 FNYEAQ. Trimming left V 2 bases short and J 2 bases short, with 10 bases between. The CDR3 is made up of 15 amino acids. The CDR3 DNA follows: TGTGCCAGCAGCTTAAGCCCCGGGGGCAATCAGCCCCAGCATTTT. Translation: CASSLSPGGNQPQHF.

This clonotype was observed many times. The CDR3 spells CASSVGPAGTEAFF. The DNA of the CDR3 is TGTGCCAGCAGCGTAGGCCCCGCAGGCACTGAAGCTTTCTTT. The rearrangement links TRBV9 to TRBJ1-1; D ambiguous. V lost 0 bases and J 4 bases, leaving 10 bases between the germline ends. The CDR3 totals 14 residues. Germline CDR1 and CDR2: SGDLS and YYNGEE.

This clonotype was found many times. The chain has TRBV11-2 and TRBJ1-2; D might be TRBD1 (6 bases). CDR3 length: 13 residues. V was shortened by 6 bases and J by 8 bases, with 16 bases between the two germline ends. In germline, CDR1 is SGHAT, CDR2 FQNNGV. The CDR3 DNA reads TGTGCCAGCAGTTTGCAGGGGATCCGGGGCTACACCTTC. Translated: CASSLQGIRGYTF.

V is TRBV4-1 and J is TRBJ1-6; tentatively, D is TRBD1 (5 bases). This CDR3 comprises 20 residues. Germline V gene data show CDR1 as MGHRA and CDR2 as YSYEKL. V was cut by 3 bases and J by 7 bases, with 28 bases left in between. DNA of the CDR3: TGCGCCAGCAGCCACCCTCGGGGACGAAGGGATCTGGGAGAGAATTCACCCCTCCACTTT. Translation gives CASSHPRGRRDLGENSPLHF.

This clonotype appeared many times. CDR3: CSARSGNQPQHF. The CDR3 coding sequence is TGCAGTGCTAGGTCGGGGAATCAGCCCCAGCATTTT. This chain connects TRBV20-1 to TRBJ1-5; D is undetermined. This CDR3 is 12 amino acids long. The ends were cut back, 3 bases at V and 4 bases at J, with 7 bases in the middle. Per germline, CDR1 DFQATT and CDR2 SNEGSKA (reference sequence).

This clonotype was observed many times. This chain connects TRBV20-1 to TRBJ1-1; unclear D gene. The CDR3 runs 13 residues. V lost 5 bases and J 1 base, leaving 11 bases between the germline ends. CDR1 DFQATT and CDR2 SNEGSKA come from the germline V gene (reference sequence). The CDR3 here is CSAGVHTNTEAFF. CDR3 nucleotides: TGCAGTGCTGGCGTCCACACGAACACTGAAGCTTTCTTT.

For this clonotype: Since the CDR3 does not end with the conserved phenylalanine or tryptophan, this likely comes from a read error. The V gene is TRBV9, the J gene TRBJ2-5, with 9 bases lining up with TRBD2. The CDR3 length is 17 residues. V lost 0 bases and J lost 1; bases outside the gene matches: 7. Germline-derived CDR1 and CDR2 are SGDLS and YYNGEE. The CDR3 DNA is TGTGCCAGCAGCGTAGCAGTTGCTAGCGGGATCCAAGAGACCCAGTACCTC. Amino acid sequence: CASSVAVASGIQETQYL.

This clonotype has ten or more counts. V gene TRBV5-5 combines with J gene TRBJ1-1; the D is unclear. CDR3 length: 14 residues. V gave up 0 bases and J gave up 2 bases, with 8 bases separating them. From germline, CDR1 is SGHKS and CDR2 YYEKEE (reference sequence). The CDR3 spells CASSLGTLNTEAFF. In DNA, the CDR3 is TGTGCCAGCAGCTTGGGGACTTTAAACACTGAAGCTTTCTTT.

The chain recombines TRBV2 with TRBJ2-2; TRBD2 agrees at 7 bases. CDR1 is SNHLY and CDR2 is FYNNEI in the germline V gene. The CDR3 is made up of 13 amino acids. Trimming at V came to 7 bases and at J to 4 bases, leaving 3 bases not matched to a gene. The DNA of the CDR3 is TGTGCCAGCACCCGGACTAGCACCGGGGAGCTGTTTTTT. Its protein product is CASTRTSTGELFF.

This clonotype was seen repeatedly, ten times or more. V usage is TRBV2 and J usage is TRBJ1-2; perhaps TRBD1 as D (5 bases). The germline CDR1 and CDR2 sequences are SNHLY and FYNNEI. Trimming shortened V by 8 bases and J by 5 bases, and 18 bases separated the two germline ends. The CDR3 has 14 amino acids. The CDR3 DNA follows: TGTGCCAGCCAAGGGGTCAGCCTTTTTTATGGCTACACCTTC. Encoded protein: CASQGVSLFYGYTF.

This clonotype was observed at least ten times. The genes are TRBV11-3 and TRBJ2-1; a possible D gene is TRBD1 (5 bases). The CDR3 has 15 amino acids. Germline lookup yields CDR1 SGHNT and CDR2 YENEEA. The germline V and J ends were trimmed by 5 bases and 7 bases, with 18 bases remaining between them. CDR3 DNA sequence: TGTGCCAGCAGCCTCGGACATGATGATAGGAATGAGCAGTTCTTC. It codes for CASSLGHDDRNEQFF.

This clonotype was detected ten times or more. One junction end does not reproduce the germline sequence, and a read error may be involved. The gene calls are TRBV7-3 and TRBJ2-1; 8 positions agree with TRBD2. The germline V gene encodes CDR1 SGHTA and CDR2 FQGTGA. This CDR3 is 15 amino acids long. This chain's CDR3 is CASSLTGLVGNEQFF. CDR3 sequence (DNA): TGTGCCAGCAGCCTAACGGGACTAGTCGGCAATGAGCAGTTCTTC.

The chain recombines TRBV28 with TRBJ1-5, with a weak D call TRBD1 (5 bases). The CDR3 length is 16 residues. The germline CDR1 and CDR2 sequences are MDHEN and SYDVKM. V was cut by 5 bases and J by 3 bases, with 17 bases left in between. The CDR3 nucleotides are TGTGCCAGCAGTCTTCCCGGGGGGGGGGACAATCAGCCCCAGCATTTT. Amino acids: CASSLPGGGDNQPQHF. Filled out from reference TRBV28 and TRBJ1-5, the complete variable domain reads DVKVTQSSRYLVKRTGEKVFLECVQDMDHENMFWYRQDPGLGLRLIYFSYDVKMKEKGDIPEGYSVSREKKERFSLILESASTNQTSMYLCASSLPGGGDNQPQHFGDGTRLSIL.

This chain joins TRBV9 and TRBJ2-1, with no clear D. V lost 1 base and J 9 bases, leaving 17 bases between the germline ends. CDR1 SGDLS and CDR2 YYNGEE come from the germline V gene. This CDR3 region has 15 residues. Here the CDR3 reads CASSVFSGLGGEQFF. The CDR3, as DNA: TGTGCCAGCAGCGTATTTTCCGGCCTAGGCGGTGAGCAGTTCTTC.

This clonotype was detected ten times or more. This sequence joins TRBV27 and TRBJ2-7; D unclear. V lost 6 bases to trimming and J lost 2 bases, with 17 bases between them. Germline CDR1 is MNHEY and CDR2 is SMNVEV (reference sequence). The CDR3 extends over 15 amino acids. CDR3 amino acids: CASRALYRLTYEQYF. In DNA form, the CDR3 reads TGTGCCAGCAGGGCTCTCTACCGCCTGACCTACGAGCAGTACTTC.

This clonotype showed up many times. The CDR3 coding sequence is TGCAGTGCAAGCAACCGGGAGTCCGGCACCGGGGAGCTGTTTTTT. It specifies CSASNRESGTGELFF. V and J are TRBV20-1 and TRBJ2-2, with TRBD2 as a possible D gene (6 bases). The germline V gene encodes CDR1 DFQATT and CDR2 SNEGSKA (reference sequence). Trimming took off 6 bases at V and 4 bases at J, with 18 bases between the two ends. This CDR3 has 15 amino acids.